This record covers a single T cell receptor (beta chain). One end of the junction fails to match germline, which may point to a read error. Authors' methods: From reference gene primer amplification, estimates of nucleated cell counts were derived. Measured with immunoSEQ multiplex PCR; TCRdb has only the in-frame clones, and not every one. V, J and clone size are those of that table, while D and trimming were read from the DNA. Here the sample spans 350,000 to 400,000 clones, around 87% being singletons. The CDR3 runs 14 residues. Germline V lookup: CDR1 LGHNA, CDR2 YNFKEQ. The record originates from a study of blood T cell repertoires in COVID-19.

The chain recombines TRBV4-2 with TRBJ2-3; D not resolved. Specimen: PBMCs or T cells enriched from blood (not recorded which). This receptor was identified in a woman aged 30 to 39 with acute COVID-19. CDR3 loop: CASSQEIGADTRYF. Written as DNA, the CDR3 is TGTGCCAGCAGCCAAGAAATAGGAGCTGATACGCGGTATTTT.